The clone carrying this T cell receptor (beta chain) showed up many times. Its antigen is as yet unknown. The authors amplified TCR beta CDR3 regions from RNA transcripts. Amplification began with first-round RT-PCR using HTBI primers, then second-round multiplex PCR was performed. Each CDR3 protein is one row after TCRdb ran MiXCR on the multiplex PCR reads. The sample consists of just over 600,000 distinct CDR3 sequences, roughly 20% of them appearing once. Hyperthyroidism is called stable when no ophthalmopathy develops within 18 months of follow-up. Hyperthyroidism patients, aged 18 to 65, were newly diagnosed, under 2 months' duration. The data were taken from a study of Graves' ophthalmopathy and Graves' hyperthyroidism. In the study overall: Ahead of any treatment, peripheral blood was obtained at the initial diagnosis.

Study-wide findings and caveats: From stable hyperthyroidism, ophthalmopathy was separated by a 13-signature model with 85% to 90% sensitivity and 80% to 82% specificity.

Material for sequencing was peripheral blood. The origin of this receptor is a young woman with stable Graves' hyperthyroidism. Some clones in this sample may be carry-over from other donors' samples.

The chain's CDR3 is CASSFRQPYYGYTF. Written as DNA, the CDR3 is TGTGCCAGCAGTTTCAGACAGCCCTACTATGGCTACACCTTC. V and J are TRBV28 and TRBJ1-2; possibly TRBD1 for D (5 bases). Trimming pared 3 bases from V and 3 bases from J, leaving 11 bases between. Germline CDR1 reads MDHEN; CDR2 reads SYDVKM. This CDR3 is 14 amino acids long.